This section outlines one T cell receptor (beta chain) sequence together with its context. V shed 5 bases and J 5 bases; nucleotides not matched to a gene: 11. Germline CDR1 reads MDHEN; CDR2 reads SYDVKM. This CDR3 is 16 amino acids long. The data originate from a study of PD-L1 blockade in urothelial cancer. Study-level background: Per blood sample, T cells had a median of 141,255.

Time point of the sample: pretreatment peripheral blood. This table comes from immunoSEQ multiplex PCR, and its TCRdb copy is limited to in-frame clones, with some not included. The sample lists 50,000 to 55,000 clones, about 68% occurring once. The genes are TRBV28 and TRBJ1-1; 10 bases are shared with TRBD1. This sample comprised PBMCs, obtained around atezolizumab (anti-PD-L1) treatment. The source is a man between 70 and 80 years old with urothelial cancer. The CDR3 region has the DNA TGTGCCAGCAGTACAATCGGGACAGGGGTAGGTACTGAAGCTTTCTTT. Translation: CASSTIGTGVGTEAFF.